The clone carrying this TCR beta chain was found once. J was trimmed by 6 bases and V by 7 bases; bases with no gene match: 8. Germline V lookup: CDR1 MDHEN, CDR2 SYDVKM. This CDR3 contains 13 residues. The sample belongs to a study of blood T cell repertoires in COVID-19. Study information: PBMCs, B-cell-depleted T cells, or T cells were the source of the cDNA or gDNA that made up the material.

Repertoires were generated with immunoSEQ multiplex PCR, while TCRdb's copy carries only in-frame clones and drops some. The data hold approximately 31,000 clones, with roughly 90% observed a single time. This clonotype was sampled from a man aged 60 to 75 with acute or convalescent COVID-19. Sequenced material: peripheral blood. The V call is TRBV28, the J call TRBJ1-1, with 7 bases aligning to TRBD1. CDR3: CASTQNRGAEAFF. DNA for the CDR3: TGTGCCAGCACCCAGAACAGGGGAGCTGAAGCTTTCTTT.